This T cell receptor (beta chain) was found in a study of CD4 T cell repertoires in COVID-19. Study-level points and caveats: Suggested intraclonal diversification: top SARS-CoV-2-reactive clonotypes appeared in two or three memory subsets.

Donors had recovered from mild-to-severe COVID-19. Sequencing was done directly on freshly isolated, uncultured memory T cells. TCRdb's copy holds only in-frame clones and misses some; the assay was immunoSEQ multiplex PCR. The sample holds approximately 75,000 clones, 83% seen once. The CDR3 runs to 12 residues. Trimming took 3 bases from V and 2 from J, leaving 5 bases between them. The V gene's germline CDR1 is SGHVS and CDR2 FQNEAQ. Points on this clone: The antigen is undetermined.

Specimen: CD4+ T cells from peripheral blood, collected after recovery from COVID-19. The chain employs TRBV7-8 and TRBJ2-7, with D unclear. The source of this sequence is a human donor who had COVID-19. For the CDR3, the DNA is TGTGCCAGCAGCTTGACGACCTACGAGCAGTACTTC. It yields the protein CASSLTTYEQYF.